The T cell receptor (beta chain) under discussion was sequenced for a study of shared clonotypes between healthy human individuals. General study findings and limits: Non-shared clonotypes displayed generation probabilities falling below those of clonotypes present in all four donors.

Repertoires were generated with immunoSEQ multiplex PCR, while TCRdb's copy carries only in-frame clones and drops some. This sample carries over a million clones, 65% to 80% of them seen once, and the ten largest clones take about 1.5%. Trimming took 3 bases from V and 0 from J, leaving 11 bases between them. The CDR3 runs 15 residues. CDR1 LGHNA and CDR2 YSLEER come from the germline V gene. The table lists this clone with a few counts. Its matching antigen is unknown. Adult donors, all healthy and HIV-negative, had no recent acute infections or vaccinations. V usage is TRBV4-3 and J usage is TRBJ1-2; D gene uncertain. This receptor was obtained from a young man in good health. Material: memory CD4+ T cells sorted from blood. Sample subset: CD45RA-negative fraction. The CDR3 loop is CASSQTGPPNYGYTF. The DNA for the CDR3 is TGCGCCAGCAGCCAGACTGGACCTCCTAACTATGGCTACACCTTC.